This entry lists 12 T cell receptor beta chains sequenced from one sample in a study of regulatory and conventional T cells in RAG deficiency (dated by TCRdb to 2017 to 2019). Library prep was done by the immunoSEQ multiplex PCR assay. TCRdb provides this immuneACCESS table in a form limited to in-frame rearrangements. Some clones are lacking; in checked studies, under half of them reflect an unresolved V gene, and why the rest are absent is not known. In all, the sample holds 45,000 or so clones, and about nine tenths of those were seen once. 0.51% of the sample belongs to the ten largest clones. Before genomic DNA extraction, conventional CD4+ T cells were isolated from blood as CD25-low CD127-high cells. Another study also made use of these data, one on regulatory T cells. The second study's paper adds: The multiplex PCR relied on 52 forward TRBV primers and 13 reverse TRBJ primers, and amplification bias was corrected through assay-based and computational methods.

Specimen: CD4+ effector T cells sorted from blood. These TCRs come from a human donor in good health.

The V call is TRBV15, the J call TRBJ1-5; D is unresolved. The CDR3 is 15 amino acids. The germline V gene encodes CDR1 LNHNV and CDR2 YYDKDF (reference sequence). Trimming cost V 5 bases and J 0 bases, with 11 bases left between them. The CDR3 DNA follows: TGTGCCACCAGCTTTTTCGAGTATAGCAATCAGCCCCAGCATTTT. Translated, it gives CATSFFEYSNQPQHF.

In this sample, this clone turned up a few times. The CDR3 loop reads CARSLGDTQYF. The DNA of the CDR3 is TGTGCCAGAAGCTTGGGAGATACGCAGTATTTT. This chain links TRBV5-3 with TRBJ2-3; D is uncertain. Being an ORF, TRBV5-3 has a function that is uncertain. V lost 0 bases to trimming and J lost 5 bases, with 1 base between them. CDR3 length equals 11 residues.

The gene calls are TRBV5-1 and TRBJ2-7; 8 bases are shared with TRBD2. The CDR3 runs to 16 residues. Germline values: CDR1 SGHRS, CDR2 YFSETQ. Unmatched junction bases numbered 9, after V lost 4 bases and J lost 0 bases. Written as DNA, the CDR3 is TGCGCCAGCAGCGATCCTAGCGGGCCTCGCTCCTACGAGCAGTACTTC. Translating it yields CASSDPSGPRSYEQYF.

The V and J genes are TRBV11-2 and TRBJ2-3; TRBD1 aligns across 8 bases. Germline CDR1 reads SGHAT; CDR2 reads FQNNGV. After removal of 2 bases from V and 1 base from J, the junction contained 5 bases not matched to a gene. The CDR3 totals 16 residues. The CDR3 DNA reads as TGTGCCAGCAGCTTATACAGGGGGGCAGGCACAGATACGCAGTATTTT. Its translation: CASSLYRGAGTDTQYF.

The rearrangement links TRBV7-6 to TRBJ1-3; possibly TRBD1 for D (6 bases). V lost 5 bases to trimming and J lost 1 base, with 15 bases between them. The germline V gene encodes CDR1 SGHVS and CDR2 FNYEAQ. This CDR3 is 16 amino acids long. The CDR3 DNA sequence: TGTGCCAGCAGCCCGACAGGACCCAGATCTGGAAACACCATATATTTT. The encoded protein is CASSPTGPRSGNTIYF.

This chain connects TRBV7-3 to TRBJ2-5, with D possibly matching TRBD2 (6 bases). The CDR3 sequence is 14 residues long. CDR1 and CDR2 (germline): SGHTA, FQGTGA. Trimming cost V 7 bases and J 4 bases, with 16 bases left between them. CDR3 sequence: CASIPDGGRETQYF. For the CDR3, the DNA is TGTGCCAGCATCCCTGATGGGGGGAGAGAGACCCAGTACTTC.

The rearrangement joins TRBV6-5 to TRBJ2-4; D may correspond to TRBD1 or TRBD2 (5 bases each). CDR3 size: 16 residues. V lost 4 bases to trimming and J lost 3 bases, with 16 bases between them. Germline CDR1 is MNHEY and CDR2 is SVGAGI. The chain's CDR3 is CASSSYVGTGKNIQYF. The CDR3 DNA follows: TGTGCCAGCAGTTCTTATGTCGGGACGGGCAAAAACATTCAGTACTTC.

This chain links TRBV19 with TRBJ1-2; D is ambiguous. V shed 7 bases and J shed 7 bases, with 22 bases lying between them. The CDR3 extends over 15 amino acids. CDR1 is LNHDA, CDR2 SQIVND, per germline (reference sequence). Written as DNA, the CDR3 is TGTGCCAGTACCGATCCCCGTGGGCTGGGCCCTGGCTACACCTTC. Residues: CASTDPRGLGPGYTF.

This chain uses TRBV29-1 with TRBJ2-7, with TRBD1 matching over 7 bases. This CDR3 spans 13 amino acids. V shed 5 bases and J 5 bases; nucleotides not matched to a gene: 9. Germline CDR1 reads SQVTM; CDR2 reads ANQGSEA. The CDR3 region has the DNA TGCAGCGTTATACCCGCAACAGGGGACGAGCAGTACTTC. Its protein product is CSVIPATGDEQYF.

The chain employs TRBV19 and TRBJ1-1; tentatively, D is TRBD1 (5 bases). CDR1 and CDR2 (germline): LNHDA, SQIVND (reference sequence). The CDR3 totals 16 residues. V lost 4 bases and J 1 base, leaving 16 bases between the germline ends. The CDR3, as DNA: TGTGCCAGTAGTAAGGTAGCGTTGGGGACGAACACTGAAGCTTTCTTT. Translated: CASSKVALGTNTEAFF.

V gene TRBV7-9 combines with J gene TRBJ1-1; 8 bases fit TRBD1. The CDR3 contains 13 residues. The V gene end was trimmed by 0 bases and the J gene end by 6 bases; junction bases not matched to a gene: 0. Germline V CDR1 and CDR2: SEHNR, FQNEAQ (reference sequence). In nucleotides, the CDR3 is TGTGCCAGCAGCTTAGCGACAGGGGCTGAAGCTTTCTTT. It yields the protein CASSLATGAEAFF.

The chain carries TRBV7-8 and TRBJ2-1; 8 positions match TRBD2. The germline V gene encodes CDR1 SGHVS and CDR2 FQNEAQ. The CDR3 has 16 residues. V was pared by 1 base and J by 8 bases, with 10 bases of the junction left unmatched. This CDR3 is CASSLGPAGVSHEQFF. CDR3 nucleotides: TGTGCCAGCAGCTTAGGACCAGCGGGAGTTTCGCATGAGCAGTTCTTC.